The 19 T cell receptor beta chains below come from one sample, sequenced in a study of T cell repertoires in cytomegalovirus infection. MiXCR, run by TCRdb on the reads, gives a single entry per CDR3 protein. The sample contains hundreds of thousands of distinct CDR3 sequences, 24% of which appear only once. Sequenced: CD8+ T cells from PBMCs. Source of these receptors: a human donor in good health (CMV status not recorded). Some clones in this sample may be carry-over from other donors' samples.

About this clonotype: One end of the junction does not line up with germline, which may come from a read error. The chain links TRBV7-2 to TRBJ2-1; D not certain. The CDR3 runs to 15 residues. Germline CDR1 is SGHTA and CDR2 is FQGNSA. For the CDR3, the DNA is TGTGTCAGCAGCTTATGGGGAAGCTCCTACAATGAGCAGTTCTTC. Its translation is CVSSLWGSSYNEQFF.

This clonotype was found a few times. The chain recombines TRBV5-5 with TRBJ1-2; D remains unclear. Germline lookup yields CDR1 SGHKS and CDR2 YYEKEE (reference sequence). The ends were cut back, 5 bases at V and 5 bases at J, with 10 bases in the middle. The CDR3 is 12 amino acids. The CDR3 region is CASRSGSYGYTF. In DNA form, the CDR3 reads TGTGCCAGCAGGTCCGGGTCATATGGCTACACCTTC.

This clonotype was observed a few times. The rearrangement joins TRBV28 to TRBJ2-6; no reliable D call. Trimming left V 10 bases short and J 0 bases short, with 16 bases between. The length of the CDR3 is 16 residues. CDR1 is MDHEN and CDR2 is SYDVKM in the germline V gene. Here the CDR3 DNA reads TGTGCCACAAGCGCGGTGAGACGCTCTGGGGCCAACGTCCTGACTTTC. Protein sequence: CATSAVRRSGANVLTF.

This clonotype came up many times. This rearrangement joins TRBV6-2 or TRBV6-3 to TRBJ2-1; D unresolved. Looked up from germline, CDR1 is MNHEY and CDR2 is SVGEGT. This CDR3 is 15 amino acids long. The V end lost 2 bases, the J end lost 4 bases, and 12 bases lay between the germline ends. Here the CDR3 reads CASSYADVSYNEQFF. The CDR3 nucleotides are TGTGCCAGCAGTTACGCTGATGTCTCATACAATGAGCAGTTCTTC.

V usage is TRBV3-1 and J usage is TRBJ2-4, with 10 nucleotides matching TRBD1. CDR1 and CDR2 from the germline V gene are LGHDT and YNNKEL (reference sequence). V shed 3 bases, J shed 5 bases, and the junction held 7 bases outside the gene matches. This CDR3 comprises 16 residues. The CDR3 region is CASSQGQGKVENIQYF. CDR3 bases: TGTGCCAGCAGCCAGGGACAGGGGAAGGTAGAAAACATTCAGTACTTC.

This clonotype has just a few counts. This chain joins TRBV7-9 and TRBJ2-2; D is unresolved. Germline CDR1 is SEHNR and CDR2 is FQNEAQ (reference sequence). Deletions cut 2 bases from V and 4 bases from J, with 14 bases between. The CDR3 consists of 16 residues. CDR3 sequence (DNA): TGTGCCAGCAGCTTATTCGGCGAGGCCGGCACCGGGGAGCTGTTTTTT. This codes for CASSLFGEAGTGELFF.

J is TRBJ2-7 and V is TRBV6-6; a weak D match, TRBD2 (5 bases). CDR3 size: 14 residues. V was shortened by 5 bases and J by 5 bases, with 16 bases between the two germline ends. Germline CDR1 MNHNY, CDR2 SVGAGI (reference sequence). The CDR3 bases are TGTGCCAGCAGTCGCTCCGAGGGAGTGGACGAGCAGTACTTC. It specifies CASSRSEGVDEQYF.

The chain has TRBV29-1 and TRBJ2-7; no definite D call. Per the germline V gene, CDR1 is SQVTM and CDR2 is ANQGSEA. Between the trimmed V and J ends, which lost 3 bases and 3 bases, there was a span of 12 bases. CDR3 length: 13 amino acids. CDR3: CSVDQGNFYEQYF. The CDR3 DNA reads TGCAGCGTTGACCAAGGGAACTTCTACGAGCAGTACTTC.

The gene calls are TRBV6-5 and TRBJ2-7; D is unresolved. Germline V gives CDR1 MNHEY, CDR2 SVGAGI. The CDR3 is 13 residues long. Trimming stripped 6 bases from V and 6 bases from J, with 15 bases between. DNA for the CDR3: TGTGCCAGCAGACCCTCCCTCGTTAGCGAGCAGTACTTC. This translates into CASRPSLVSEQYF.

The gene calls are TRBV12-3 or TRBV12-4 and TRBJ2-5, with unresolved D. The CDR3 consists of 13 residues. Trimming took 1 base from V and 4 from J, leaving 7 bases between them. The CDR3: CASSLVEAETQYF. CDR3 nucleotides: TGTGCCAGCAGTTTAGTTGAGGCAGAGACCCAGTACTTC.

This clonotype was seen more than once but under ten times. The chain employs TRBV12-5 and TRBJ2-1; 12 bases fit TRBD1. The ends lost 3 bases at V and 8 bases at J; junction bases unmatched: 8. This CDR3 has 16 residues. Germline loops: CDR1 LGHNT, CDR2 FRNRAP. As DNA, the CDR3 is TGTGCTAGTGGTTTTACCGGGACAGGGGGCTTCGATGAGCAGTTCTTC. Translating gives CASGFTGTGGFDEQFF.

This clonotype was observed a handful of times. The rearrangement uses TRBV7-9 and TRBJ1-2; the D gene is possibly TRBD1 (5 bases). This CDR3 region has 14 residues. Germline loops: CDR1 SEHNR, CDR2 FQNEAQ (reference sequence). The ends were cut back, 0 bases at V and 8 bases at J, with 13 bases in the middle. Here the CDR3 reads CASSLATKTVGYTF. The CDR3 region has the DNA TGTGCCAGCAGCTTAGCGACAAAGACAGTCGGCTACACCTTC.

A few counts support this clonotype. This rearrangement joins TRBV2 to TRBJ2-5, with TRBD2 matching over 13 bases. V lost 4 bases, J lost 5 bases, and 7 bases stayed unmatched. CDR3 length: 16 residues. Germline loops: CDR1 SNHLY, CDR2 FYNNEI. CDR3 sequence reads: CASSVTSGGAVETQYF. In DNA form, the CDR3 reads TGTGCCAGCAGTGTAACTAGCGGGGGGGCCGTGGAGACCCAGTACTTC.

This clonotype has just a few counts. The gene calls are TRBV5-8 and TRBJ1-1; no clear D. Trimming cost V 4 bases and J 6 bases, with 10 bases left between them. The CDR3 runs to 12 residues. Germline CDR1 and CDR2: SGHTS and YDEGEE. In nucleotides, the CDR3 is TGTGCCAGCAGCCTACGAACCCCTGAAGCTTTCTTT. It encodes CASSLRTPEAFF.

Only one count was recorded for this clonotype. The chain combines TRBV5-1 with TRBJ1-1; D gene uncertain. The CDR3 has 14 residues. V gave up 1 base and J gave up 1 base, with 8 bases separating them. Per the germline V gene, CDR1 is SGHRS and CDR2 is YFSETQ. The CDR3 protein is CASSLQRENTEAFF. CDR3 bases: TGCGCCAGCAGCTTGCAGAGGGAGAACACTGAAGCTTTCTTT. The full variable domain, rest sourced from reference TRBV5-1 and TRBJ1-1, is KAGVTQTPRYLIKTRGQQVTLSCSPISGHRSVSWYQQTPGQGLQFLFEYFSETQRNKGNFPGRFSGRQFSNSRSEMNVSTLELGDSALYLCASSLQRENTEAFFGQGTRLTVV.

The chain links TRBV12-3 or TRBV12-4 to TRBJ2-1; D perhaps matches TRBD1 (5 bases). There are 16 residues in the CDR3. The ends were cut back, 3 bases at V and 4 bases at J, with 16 bases in the middle. The CDR3 loop reads CASSFSGGATYNEQFF. The CDR3 nucleotides are TGTGCCAGCAGTTTTTCGGGTGGGGCGACGTACAATGAGCAGTTCTTC.

About this clonotype itself: Being one base from a much bigger clone, this may be a read error. The chain is built from TRBV6-6 and TRBJ2-5, with 14 bases that match TRBD2. This CDR3 comprises 17 residues. J gave up 4 bases and V 4 bases, and 8 bases lay outside the gene matches. Germline-derived CDR1 and CDR2 are MNHNY and SVGAGI (reference sequence). CDR3 nucleotides: TGTGCCAGCAGTTCACCGACTAGCGGGGGGGAGCGAGAGACCCAGTACTTC. As protein: CASSSPTSGGERETQYF.

This rearrangement joins TRBV29-1 to TRBJ1-2, with D perhaps TRBD1 (6 bases). This CDR3 has 13 amino acids. Trimming left V 0 bases short and J 3 bases short, with 8 bases between. Per germline, CDR1 SQVTM and CDR2 ANQGSEA. The CDR3 nucleotides read TGCAGCGTTGAAGATAGGGGGGACTATGGCTACACCTTC. As protein: CSVEDRGDYGYTF.

The chain combines TRBV6-6 with TRBJ2-3; D remains ambiguous. CDR3 length: 14 residues. V lost 6 bases and J 2 bases, leaving 12 bases between the germline ends. Per germline, CDR1 MNHNY and CDR2 SVGAGI (reference sequence). The CDR3 protein is CASRDTVITDTQYF. DNA of the CDR3: TGTGCCAGCAGAGACACGGTGATCACAGATACGCAGTATTTT.